Described below is a single TCR beta chain sequence and its context. Its antigen remains unknown. The CDR3 consists of 13 residues. V was shortened by 8 bases and J by 5 bases, with 16 bases between the two germline ends. Germline V gene data show CDR1 as MDHEN and CDR2 as SYDVKM. These data come from a study of T cell repertoires in cytomegalovirus infection. On the study more broadly: Recently identified HLA-C-restricted and well-studied HLA-B-restricted CMV epitopes were used. Both CMV infection and a matching HLA type were indicated by public TCR beta signatures. The study's findings and limits: HLA-C-restricted CMV-specific TCR beta clonotypes prevailed in the ex vivo response. Cumulative frequency of public TCR beta families picked out carriers of CMV plus the relevant HLA.

TCRdb recomputed calls from the reads with MiXCR, one row per CDR3 protein. The sample includes 450,000 to 600,000 distinct CDR3 sequences, around 35% of them seen just once. The V and J genes are TRBV28 and TRBJ2-7; D is tentatively TRBD1 or TRBD2 (6 bases each). This clonotype originated in a human donor in good health (CMV status not recorded). Some clones in this sample may be carry-over from other donors' samples. This specimen was cultured PBMCs, taken from culture after CMV antigen stimulation. CDR3 sequence (DNA): TGTGCCAGCCGGCAAGGGGGGTTCGACGAGCAGTACTTC. Its protein is CASRQGGFDEQYF.